Presented here are 19 T cell receptor beta chains from one specimen sequenced in a study of graft-versus-host responses after intestinal transplantation. Assay used: immunoSEQ multiplex PCR; TCRdb lists only in-frame clones, some missing. Among tens of thousands of clones, around 93% were seen once, and the ten largest hold about 5.5%. The source material was PBMCs, sampled about 790 days after a first intestinal transplant, on the day of a second. All receptors come from a human patient who received an intestinal transplant, so some T cells may come from the graft donor.

The count of this clone is one. The chain joins TRBV5-1 to TRBJ2-1; TRBD2 matches 8 bases. CDR3 length equals 15 residues. V was pared by 0 bases and J by 5 bases, with 4 bases of the junction left unmatched. Per germline, CDR1 SGHRS and CDR2 YFSETQ. The DNA of the CDR3 is TGCGCCAGCAGCTTGGCGGTAGCGGGAAACAATGAGCAGTTCTTC. Translating it yields CASSLAVAGNNEQFF.

This chain connects TRBV7-2 to TRBJ1-3, with D hard to call. Trimming took off 6 bases at V and 0 bases at J, with 9 bases between the two ends. Per germline, CDR1 SGHTA and CDR2 FQGNSA. The CDR3 extends over 14 amino acids. CDR3 nucleotides: TGTGCCAGCAGATTTGATCCCTCTGGAAACACCATATATTTT. This codes for CASRFDPSGNTIYF.

V and J are TRBV18 and TRBJ1-3; TRBD1 is a possible D gene (6 bases). Germline-derived CDR1 and CDR2 are KGHSH and LQKENI. This CDR3 contains 16 residues. The ends were cut back, 4 bases at V and 0 bases at J, with 13 bases in the middle. In DNA form, the CDR3 reads TGTGCCAGCTCACTCTCAGACAGGACCTCTGGAAACACCATATATTTT. It is translated as CASSLSDRTSGNTIYF.

The chain links TRBV9 to TRBJ1-1; perhaps TRBD1 as D (5 bases). The CDR3 has 13 amino acids. With 6 bases removed from V and 0 bases from J, the gap between germline ends came to 9 bases. Germline lookup yields CDR1 SGDLS and CDR2 YYNGEE. CDR3 DNA: TGTGCCAGCAATCGGGACTTGAACACTGAAGCTTTCTTT. As protein: CASNRDLNTEAFF.

The chain links TRBV4-1 to TRBJ1-4; TRBD1 matches at 8 bases. Germline V lookup: CDR1 MGHRA, CDR2 YSYEKL. V shed 6 bases, J shed 6 bases, and the junction held 9 bases outside the gene matches. This CDR3 region has 15 residues. The CDR3 nucleotides are TGCGCCAGCAGGGACGGACAGGGTTGGGATGAAAAACTGTTTTTT. It codes for CASRDGQGWDEKLFF.

The chain employs TRBV5-1 and TRBJ2-4; D gene unclear. The CDR3 covers 16 residues. The germline V gene has CDR1 SGHRS and CDR2 YFSETQ. Trimming stripped 1 base from V and 0 bases from J, with 11 bases between. This CDR3 is CASSLPLQIAKNIQYF. In DNA, the CDR3 is TGCGCCAGCAGCTTGCCGCTCCAGATAGCCAAAAACATTCAGTACTTC.

The chain employs TRBV10-3 and TRBJ2-2; 8 bases are a match to TRBD2. Germline CDR1 reads ENHRY; CDR2 reads SYGVKD. With 9 bases clipped from V and 5 bases from J, the junction kept 8 bases outside the gene matches. The CDR3 is made up of 14 amino acids. This CDR3 reads CAIRVASGTGELFF. CDR3 in DNA: TGTGCCATTCGCGTGGCTAGCGGGACCGGGGAGCTGTTTTTT.

The chain carries TRBV4-1 and TRBJ1-1; a possible D gene is TRBD1 (5 bases). The germline gives CDR1 MGHRA, CDR2 YSYEKL. With 1 base removed from V and 4 bases from J, the gap between germline ends came to 13 bases. The CDR3 runs 15 residues. CDR3 coding DNA: TGCGCCAGCAGCCAAGCCGGGACCCGAGGCACTGAAGCTTTCTTT. Protein product: CASSQAGTRGTEAFF.

This chain uses TRBV19 with TRBJ2-5; tentative D call: TRBD2 (5 bases). The CDR3 is 13 residues long. The germline CDR1 and CDR2 sequences are LNHDA and SQIVND (reference sequence). The V gene lost 3 bases and the J gene lost 5 bases, with 10 bases spanning the gap. The CDR3 region is CASSIVARETQYF. In DNA form, the CDR3 reads TGTGCCAGTAGTATTGTAGCGCGGGAGACCCAGTACTTC.

The genes are TRBV2 and TRBJ2-1, with TRBD2 matching over 11 bases. The V segment lost 1 base and the J segment 4 bases; nucleotides outside the gene matches: 6. The CDR3 has 17 amino acids. Germline V lookup: CDR1 SNHLY, CDR2 FYNNEI. CDR3 coding DNA: TGTGCCAGCAGTGAAGGGGTGACTAGCGGGGCTTACAATGAGCAGTTCTTC. This sequence encodes CASSEGVTSGAYNEQFF.

This rearrangement joins TRBV13 to TRBJ1-2, with a tentative D call TRBD1 (5 bases). Germline CDR1 is PRHDT and CDR2 is FYEKMQ (reference sequence). This CDR3 is 13 amino acids long. V lost 7 bases and J lost 3, with 12 bases in between. CDR3 in amino acids: CASTVGTHYGYTF. The CDR3 nucleotides are TGTGCCAGCACCGTAGGGACCCACTATGGCTACACCTTC. The variable domain in full, with the rest retrieved from reference TRBV13 and TRBJ1-2, is AAGVIQSPRHLIKEKRETATLKCYPIPRHDTVYWYQQGPGQDPQFLISFYEKMQSDKGSIPDRFSAQQFSDYHSELNMSSLELGDSALYFCASTVGTHYGYTFGSGTRLTVV.

V usage is TRBV4-2 and J usage is TRBJ2-3; 11 nucleotides agree with TRBD2. Germline loops: CDR1 LGHNA, CDR2 YNFKEQ. This CDR3 is 15 amino acids long. V shed 1 base and J 4 bases; nucleotides not matched to a gene: 1. The DNA of the CDR3 is TGTGCCAGCAGCCAAGGACTAGCGGGACCAGATACGCAGTATTTT. Amino acids: CASSQGLAGPDTQYF.

This chain links TRBV7-9 with TRBJ1-4; TRBD1 aligns across 7 bases. The CDR3 consists of 14 residues. J lost 4 bases, V lost 5 bases, and 4 bases had no gene match. The germline CDR1 and CDR2 sequences are SEHNR and FQNEAQ (reference sequence). The CDR3 DNA reads as TGTGCCAGCAGCCCGACAGGGCGTAATGAAAAACTGTTTTTT. Its translation: CASSPTGRNEKLFF. Filled out from reference TRBV7-9 and TRBJ1-4, the complete variable domain reads DTGVSQNPRHKITKRGQNVTFRCDPISEHNRLYWYRQTLGQGPEFLTYFQNEAQLEKSRLLSDRFSAERPKGSFSTLEIQRTEQGDSAMYLCASSPTGRNEKLFFGSGTQLSVL.

The V gene is TRBV2, the J gene TRBJ1-1, with unresolved D. Trimming took off 3 bases at V and 7 bases at J, with 6 bases between the two ends. Germline assignment: CDR1 SNHLY and CDR2 FYNNEI. The CDR3 is made up of 11 amino acids. CDR3 amino acids: CASSDLDEAFF. CDR3 DNA sequence: TGTGCCAGCAGTGACTTAGATGAAGCTTTCTTT.

This chain connects TRBV5-1 to TRBJ2-5; the match to TRBD1 covers 12 bases. The CDR3 contains 16 residues. V lost 3 bases and J lost 4; bases outside the gene matches: 7. The germline V gene encodes CDR1 SGHRS and CDR2 YFSETQ. CDR3 in amino acids: CASSSTGTGGRETQYF. In nucleotides, the CDR3 is TGCGCCAGCAGCTCGACCGGGACAGGGGGCAGAGAGACCCAGTACTTC.

The J gene is TRBJ1-6, the V gene TRBV19; D gene uncertain. The V and J ends lost 3 bases and 5 bases respectively, with 8 bases between them. This CDR3 comprises 14 residues. Germline V lookup: CDR1 LNHDA, CDR2 SQIVND (reference sequence). The CDR3 loop is CASSMAGDNSPLHF. Here the CDR3 DNA reads TGTGCCAGTAGTATGGCAGGTGATAATTCACCCCTCCACTTT. Full variable domain (outside the CDR3, taken from reference TRBV19 and TRBJ1-6): DGGITQSPKYLFRKEGQNVTLSCEQNLNHDAMYWYRQDPGQGLRLIYYSQIVNDFQKGDIAEGYSVSREKKESFPLTVTSAQKNPTAFYLCASSMAGDNSPLHFGNGTRLTVT.

V gene TRBV27 combines with J gene TRBJ1-2; D possibly corresponds to TRBD1 (6 bases). V was cut by 2 bases and J by 8 bases, with 18 bases left in between. The CDR3 is 15 amino acids. The germline V gene has CDR1 MNHEY and CDR2 SMNVEV (reference sequence). DNA for the CDR3: TGTGCCAGCAGTTTAACCTACAGGGAGCCGAGCGGCTACACCTTC. Its protein is CASSLTYREPSGYTF.

The chain links TRBV11-1 to TRBJ2-4; no clear D. Germline V gene sequence: CDR1 SGHAT, CDR2 FQDESV (reference sequence). CDR3 size: 15 residues. Trimming stripped 1 base from V and 6 bases from J, with 13 bases between. The CDR3 nucleotides read TGTGCCAGCAGCTTAGATTTACATCCTGTAAACATTCAGTACTTC. This encodes CASSLDLHPVNIQYF.

The chain has TRBV19 and TRBJ1-5; 7 bases map to TRBD1. Germline V gene data show CDR1 as LNHDA and CDR2 as SQIVND (reference sequence). V lost 3 bases, J lost 4 bases, and 3 bases stayed unmatched. The CDR3 has 14 amino acids. The CDR3 spells CASSIQGGNQPQHF. The CDR3 DNA sequence: TGTGCCAGTAGTATCCAGGGGGGTAATCAGCCCCAGCATTTT.